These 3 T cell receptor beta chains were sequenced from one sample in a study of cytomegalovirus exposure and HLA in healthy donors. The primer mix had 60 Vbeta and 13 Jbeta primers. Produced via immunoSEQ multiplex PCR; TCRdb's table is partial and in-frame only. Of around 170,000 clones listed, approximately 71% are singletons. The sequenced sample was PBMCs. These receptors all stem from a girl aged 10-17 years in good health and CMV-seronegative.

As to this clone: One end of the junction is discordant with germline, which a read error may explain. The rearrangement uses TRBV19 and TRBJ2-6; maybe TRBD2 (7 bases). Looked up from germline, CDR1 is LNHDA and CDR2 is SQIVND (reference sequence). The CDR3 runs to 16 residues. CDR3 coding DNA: TGTGCCAATAGTAGGGGGGGTGAGGCTCGGGCCAACGTCCTGACTTTC. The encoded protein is CANSRGGEARANVLTF.

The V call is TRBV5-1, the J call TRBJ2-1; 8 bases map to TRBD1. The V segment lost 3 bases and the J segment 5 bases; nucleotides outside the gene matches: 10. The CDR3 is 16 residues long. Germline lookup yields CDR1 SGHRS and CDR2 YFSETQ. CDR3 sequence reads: CASSSATGTGDNEQFF. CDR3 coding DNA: TGCGCCAGCAGCTCGGCCACCGGGACAGGCGACAATGAGCAGTTCTTC. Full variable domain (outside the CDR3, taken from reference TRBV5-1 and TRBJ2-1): KAGVTQTPRYLIKTRGQQVTLSCSPISGHRSVSWYQQTPGQGLQFLFEYFSETQRNKGNFPGRFSGRQFSNSRSEMNVSTLELGDSALYLCASSSATGTGDNEQFFGPGTRLTVL.

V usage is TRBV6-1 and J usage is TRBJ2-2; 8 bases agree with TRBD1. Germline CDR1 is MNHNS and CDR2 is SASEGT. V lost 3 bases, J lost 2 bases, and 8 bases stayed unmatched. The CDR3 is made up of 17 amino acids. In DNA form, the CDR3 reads TGTGCCAGCAGTGATCATCAAGGGACAGGAAACACCGGGGAGCTGTTTTTT. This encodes CASSDHQGTGNTGELFF.